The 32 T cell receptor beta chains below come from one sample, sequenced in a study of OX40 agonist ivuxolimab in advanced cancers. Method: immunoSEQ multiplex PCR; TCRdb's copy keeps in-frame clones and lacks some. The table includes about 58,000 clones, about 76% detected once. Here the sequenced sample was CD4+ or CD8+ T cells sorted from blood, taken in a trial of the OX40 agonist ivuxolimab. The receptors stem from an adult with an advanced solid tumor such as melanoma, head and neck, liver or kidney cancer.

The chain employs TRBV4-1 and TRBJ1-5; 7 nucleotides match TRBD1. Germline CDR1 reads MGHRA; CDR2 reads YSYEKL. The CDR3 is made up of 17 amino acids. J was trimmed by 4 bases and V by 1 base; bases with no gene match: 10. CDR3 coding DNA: TGCGCCAGCAGCCAAGGTAGAGGGGGCGAAGATAATCAGCCCCAGCATTTT. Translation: CASSQGRGGEDNQPQHF.

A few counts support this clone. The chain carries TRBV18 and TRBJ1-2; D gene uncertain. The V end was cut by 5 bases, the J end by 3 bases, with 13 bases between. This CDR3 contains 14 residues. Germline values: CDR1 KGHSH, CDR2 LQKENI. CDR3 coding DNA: TGTGCCAGCTCATTAACAGACGGGGACTATGGCTACACCTTC. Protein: CASSLTDGDYGYTF.

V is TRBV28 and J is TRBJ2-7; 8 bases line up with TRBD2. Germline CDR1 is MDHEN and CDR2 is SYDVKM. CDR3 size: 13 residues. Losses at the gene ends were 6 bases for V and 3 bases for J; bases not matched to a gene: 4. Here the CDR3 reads CASSPGGFYEQYF. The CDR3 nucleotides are TGTGCCAGCAGCCCGGGGGGGTTCTACGAGCAGTACTTC. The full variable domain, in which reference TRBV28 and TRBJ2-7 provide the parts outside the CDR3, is DVKVTQSSRYLVKRTGEKVFLECVQDMDHENMFWYRQDPGLGLRLIYFSYDVKMKEKGDIPEGYSVSREKKERFSLILESASTNQTSMYLCASSPGGFYEQYFGPGTRLTVT.

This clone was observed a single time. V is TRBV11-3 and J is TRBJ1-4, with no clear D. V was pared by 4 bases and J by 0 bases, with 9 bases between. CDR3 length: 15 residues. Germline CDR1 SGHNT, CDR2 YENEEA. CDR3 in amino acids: CASSSHIATNEKLFF. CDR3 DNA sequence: TGTGCCAGCAGCTCTCACATCGCAACTAATGAAAAACTGTTTTTT.

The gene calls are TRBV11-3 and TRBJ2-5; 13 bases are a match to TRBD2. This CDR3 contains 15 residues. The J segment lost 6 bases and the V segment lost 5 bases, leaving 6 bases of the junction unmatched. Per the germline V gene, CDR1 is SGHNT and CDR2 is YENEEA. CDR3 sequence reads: CASSPRLAGGQTQYF. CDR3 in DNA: TGTGCCAGCAGCCCCCGACTAGCGGGAGGTCAGACCCAGTACTTC. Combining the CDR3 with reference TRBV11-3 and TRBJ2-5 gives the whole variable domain EAGVVQSPRYKIIEKKQPVAFWCNPISGHNTLYWYLQNLGQGPELLIRYENEEAVDDSQLPKDRFSAERLKGVDSTLKIQPAELGDSAVYLCASSPRLAGGQTQYFGPGTRLLVL.

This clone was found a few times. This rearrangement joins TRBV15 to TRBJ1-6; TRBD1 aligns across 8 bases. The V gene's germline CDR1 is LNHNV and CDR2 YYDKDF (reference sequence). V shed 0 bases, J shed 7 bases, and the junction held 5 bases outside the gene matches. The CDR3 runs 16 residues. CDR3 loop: CATSREWDRLNSPLHF. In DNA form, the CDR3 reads TGTGCCACCAGCAGAGAATGGGACAGGTTAAATTCACCCCTCCACTTT.

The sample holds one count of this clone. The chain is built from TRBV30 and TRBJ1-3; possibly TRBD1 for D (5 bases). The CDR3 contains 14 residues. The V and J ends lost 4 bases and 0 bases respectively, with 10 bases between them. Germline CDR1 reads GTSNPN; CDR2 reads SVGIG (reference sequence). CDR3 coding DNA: TGTGCCTGGAAGGGGAGAGGCTCTGGAAACACCATATATTTT. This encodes CAWKGRGSGNTIYF.

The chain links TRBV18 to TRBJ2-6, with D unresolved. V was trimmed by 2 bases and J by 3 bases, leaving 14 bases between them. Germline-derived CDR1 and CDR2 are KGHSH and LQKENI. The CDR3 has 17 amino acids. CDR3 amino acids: CASSPGRWTGGANVLTF. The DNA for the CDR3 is TGTGCCAGCTCACCAGGAAGATGGACCGGTGGGGCCAACGTCCTGACTTTC.

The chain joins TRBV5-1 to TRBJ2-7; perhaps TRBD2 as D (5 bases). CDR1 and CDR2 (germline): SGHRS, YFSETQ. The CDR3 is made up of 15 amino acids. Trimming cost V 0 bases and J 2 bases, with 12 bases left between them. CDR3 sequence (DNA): TGCGCCAGCAGCTTGGCCAGCGGCCGAACCTACGAGCAGTACTTC. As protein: CASSLASGRTYEQYF.

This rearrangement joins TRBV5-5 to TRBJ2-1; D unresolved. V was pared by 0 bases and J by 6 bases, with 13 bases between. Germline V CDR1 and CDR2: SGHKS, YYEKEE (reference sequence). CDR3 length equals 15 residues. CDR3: CASSLEMAWTNEQFF. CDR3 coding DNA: TGTGCCAGCAGCTTGGAAATGGCCTGGACCAATGAGCAGTTCTTC.

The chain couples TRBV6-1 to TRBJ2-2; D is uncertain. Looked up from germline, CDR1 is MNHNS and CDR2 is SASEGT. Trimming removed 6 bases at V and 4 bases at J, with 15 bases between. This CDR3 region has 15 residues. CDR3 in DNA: TGTGCCAGCAGAACAAGTCCTGCTTCCACCGGGGAGCTGTTTTTT. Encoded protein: CASRTSPASTGELFF.

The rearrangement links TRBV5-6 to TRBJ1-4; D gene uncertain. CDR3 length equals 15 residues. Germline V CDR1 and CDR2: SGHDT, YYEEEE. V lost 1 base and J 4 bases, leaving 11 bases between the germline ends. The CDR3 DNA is TGTGCCAGCAGCTTGCAAGGGAGAGGTAATGAAAAACTGTTTTTT. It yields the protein CASSLQGRGNEKLFF. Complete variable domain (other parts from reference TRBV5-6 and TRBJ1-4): DAGVTQSPTHLIKTRGQQVTLRCSPKSGHDTVSWYQQALGQGPQFIFQYYEEEERQRGNFPDRFSGHQFPNYSSELNVNALLLGDSALYLCASSLQGRGNEKLFFGSGTQLSVL.

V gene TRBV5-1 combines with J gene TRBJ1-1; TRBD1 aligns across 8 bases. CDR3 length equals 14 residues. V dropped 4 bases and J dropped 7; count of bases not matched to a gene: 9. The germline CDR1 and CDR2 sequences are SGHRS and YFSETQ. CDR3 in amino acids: CASSRGQESSEAFF. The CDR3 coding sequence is TGCGCCAGCAGCCGGGGACAGGAGTCTAGTGAAGCTTTCTTT.

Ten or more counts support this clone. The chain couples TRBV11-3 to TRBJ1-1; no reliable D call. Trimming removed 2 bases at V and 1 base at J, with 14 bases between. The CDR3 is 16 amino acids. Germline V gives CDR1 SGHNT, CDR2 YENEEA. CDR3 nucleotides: TGTGCCAGCAGCTTAATGTGGAGCGTAGGGAACACTGAAGCTTTCTTT. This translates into CASSLMWSVGNTEAFF.

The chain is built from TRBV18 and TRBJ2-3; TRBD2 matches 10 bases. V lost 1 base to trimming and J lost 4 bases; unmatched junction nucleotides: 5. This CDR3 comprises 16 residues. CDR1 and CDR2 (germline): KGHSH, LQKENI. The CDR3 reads CASSPLLAGDSDTQYF. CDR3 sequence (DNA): TGTGCCAGCTCACCACTTCTAGCGGGAGACTCAGATACGCAGTATTTT.

DNA for the CDR3: TGTGCCAGCAGCTTAGATGGGACAGCGAATGAGCAGTTCTTC. It yields the protein CASSLDGTANEQFF. The chain uses TRBV7-2 and TRBJ2-1; 7 bases line up with TRBD1. The germline V gene has CDR1 SGHTA and CDR2 FQGNSA. The CDR3 spans 14 residues. V was clipped by 1 base and J by 7 bases; unmatched bases: 4.

This chain's CDR3 is CASSISPHGNEKLFF. CDR3 sequence (DNA): TGTGCCAGTAGTATTTCTCCCCACGGAAATGAAAAACTGTTTTTT. The genes are TRBV19 and TRBJ1-4; no firm D call. Looked up from germline, CDR1 is LNHDA and CDR2 is SQIVND (reference sequence). The CDR3 length is 15 residues. The V gene lost 3 bases and the J gene lost 5 bases, with 13 bases spanning the gap.

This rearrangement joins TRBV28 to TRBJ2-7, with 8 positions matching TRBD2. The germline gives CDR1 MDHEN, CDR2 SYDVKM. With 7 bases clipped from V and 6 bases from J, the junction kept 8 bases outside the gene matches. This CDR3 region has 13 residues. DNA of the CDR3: TGTGCCAGCAATTCGGGAGGGCCGCCCGAGCAGTACTTC. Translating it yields CASNSGGPPEQYF.

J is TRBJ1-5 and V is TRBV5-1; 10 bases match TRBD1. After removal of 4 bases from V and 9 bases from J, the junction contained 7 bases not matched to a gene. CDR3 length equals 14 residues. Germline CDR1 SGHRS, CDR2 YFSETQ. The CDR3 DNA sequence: TGCGCCAGCAGCCCGACAGGGGGCGACGGGCCCCAGCATTTT. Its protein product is CASSPTGGDGPQHF. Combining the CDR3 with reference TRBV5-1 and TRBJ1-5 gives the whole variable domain KAGVTQTPRYLIKTRGQQVTLSCSPISGHRSVSWYQQTPGQGLQFLFEYFSETQRNKGNFPGRFSGRQFSNSRSEMNVSTLELGDSALYLCASSPTGGDGPQHFGDGTRLSIL.

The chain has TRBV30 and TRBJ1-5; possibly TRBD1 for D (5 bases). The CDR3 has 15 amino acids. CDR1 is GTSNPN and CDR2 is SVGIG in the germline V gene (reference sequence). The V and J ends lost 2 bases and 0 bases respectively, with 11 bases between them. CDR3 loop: CAWSSGRYSNQPQHF. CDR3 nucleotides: TGTGCCTGGAGTTCGGGACGGTATAGCAATCAGCCCCAGCATTTT.

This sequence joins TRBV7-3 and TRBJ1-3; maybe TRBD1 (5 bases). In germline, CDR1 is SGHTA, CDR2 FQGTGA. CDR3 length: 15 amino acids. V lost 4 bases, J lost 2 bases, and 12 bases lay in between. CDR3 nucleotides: TGTGCCAGCAGCTCTGGGACTGAAACTGGAAACACCATATATTTT. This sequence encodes CASSSGTETGNTIYF.

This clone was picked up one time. The CDR3 DNA reads TGTGCCTGGAGTGTTGGGGGGATGAACACCGGGGAGCTGTTTTTT. Its translation is CAWSVGGMNTGELFF. The V gene is TRBV30, the J gene TRBJ2-2, with D tentatively TRBD2 (6 bases). Trimming took off 0 bases at V and 1 base at J, with 9 bases between the two ends. CDR1 GTSNPN and CDR2 SVGIG come from the germline V gene (reference sequence). This CDR3 has 15 amino acids.

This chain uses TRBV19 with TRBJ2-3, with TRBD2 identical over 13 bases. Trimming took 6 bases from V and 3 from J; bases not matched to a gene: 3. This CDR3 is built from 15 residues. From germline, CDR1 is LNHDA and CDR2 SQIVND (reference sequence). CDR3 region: CASRTGLAGTDTQYF. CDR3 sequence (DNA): TGTGCCAGTAGAACGGGACTAGCGGGGACAGATACGCAGTATTTT. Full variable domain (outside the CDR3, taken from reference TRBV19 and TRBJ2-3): DGGITQSPKYLFRKEGQNVTLSCEQNLNHDAMYWYRQDPGQGLRLIYYSQIVNDFQKGDIAEGYSVSREKKESFPLTVTSAQKNPTAFYLCASRTGLAGTDTQYFGPGTRLTVL.

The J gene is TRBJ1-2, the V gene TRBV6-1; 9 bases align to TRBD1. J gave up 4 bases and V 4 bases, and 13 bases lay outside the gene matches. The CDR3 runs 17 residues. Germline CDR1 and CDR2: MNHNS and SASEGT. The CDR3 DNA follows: TGTGCCAGCAGTGGAGGGACAGGGATTACCGAGTTCTATGGCTACACCTTC. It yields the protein CASSGGTGITEFYGYTF.

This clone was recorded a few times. CDR3 sequence (DNA): TGCAGCGCCGGGGGACTAGCGGCCAATGAGCAGTTCTTC. As protein: CSAGGLAANEQFF. The J gene is TRBJ2-1, the V gene TRBV29-1, with 11 bases matching TRBD2. Trimming removed 7 bases from V and 6 bases from J; junction bases left unmatched: 5. The CDR3 consists of 13 residues. Germline CDR1 reads SQVTM; CDR2 reads ANQGSEA.

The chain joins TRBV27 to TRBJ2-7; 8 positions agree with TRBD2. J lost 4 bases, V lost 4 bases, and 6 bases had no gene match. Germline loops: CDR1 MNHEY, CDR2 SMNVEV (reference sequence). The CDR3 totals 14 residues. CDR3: CASSSSGTRYEQYF. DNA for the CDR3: TGTGCCAGCAGTTCATCGGGGACTAGATACGAGCAGTACTTC.

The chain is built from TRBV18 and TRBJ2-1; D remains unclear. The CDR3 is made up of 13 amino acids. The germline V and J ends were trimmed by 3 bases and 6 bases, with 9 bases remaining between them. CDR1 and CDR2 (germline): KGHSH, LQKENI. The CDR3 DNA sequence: TGTGCCAGCTCACCCTCAGGAAGCAATGAGCAGTTCTTC. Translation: CASSPSGSNEQFF.

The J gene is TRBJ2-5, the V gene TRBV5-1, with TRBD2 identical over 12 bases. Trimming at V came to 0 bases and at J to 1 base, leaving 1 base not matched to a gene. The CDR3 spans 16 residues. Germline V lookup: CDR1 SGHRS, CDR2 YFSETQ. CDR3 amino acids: CASSLGTSGTQETQYF. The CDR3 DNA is TGCGCCAGCAGCTTGGGGACTAGCGGGACCCAAGAGACCCAGTACTTC.

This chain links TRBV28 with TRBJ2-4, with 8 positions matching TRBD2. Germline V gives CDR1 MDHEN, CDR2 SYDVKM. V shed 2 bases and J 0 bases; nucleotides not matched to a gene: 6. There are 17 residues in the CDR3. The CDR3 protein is CASSLVGLAGAKNIQYF. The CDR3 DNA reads TGTGCCAGCAGTTTAGTTGGGCTAGCGGGAGCCAAAAACATTCAGTACTTC.

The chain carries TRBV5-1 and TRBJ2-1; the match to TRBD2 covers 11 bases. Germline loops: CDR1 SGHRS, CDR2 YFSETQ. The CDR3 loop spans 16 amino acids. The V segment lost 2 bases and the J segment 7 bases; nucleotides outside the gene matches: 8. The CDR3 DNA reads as TGCGCCAGCAGCTTATTAGCGGGAGGGCCGAATAATGAGCAGTTCTTC. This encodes CASSLLAGGPNNEQFF.

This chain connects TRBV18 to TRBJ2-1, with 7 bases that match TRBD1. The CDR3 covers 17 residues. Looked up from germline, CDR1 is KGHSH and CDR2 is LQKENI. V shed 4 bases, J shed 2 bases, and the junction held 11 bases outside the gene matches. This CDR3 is CASSLLGQVGTYNEQFF. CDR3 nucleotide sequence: TGTGCCAGCTCACTCCTAGGACAGGTAGGGACCTACAATGAGCAGTTCTTC.

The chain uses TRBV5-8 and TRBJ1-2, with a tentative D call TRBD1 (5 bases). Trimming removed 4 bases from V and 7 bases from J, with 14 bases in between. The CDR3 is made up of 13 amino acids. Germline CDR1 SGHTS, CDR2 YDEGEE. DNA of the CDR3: TGTGCCAGCAGCCCATTCAGGGCGACTGGCTACACCTTC. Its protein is CASSPFRATGYTF.